This note documents a single T cell receptor beta chain sequence. The CDR3 is 13 residues long. Trimming removed 0 bases at V and 6 bases at J, with 9 bases between. CDR1 and CDR2 from the germline V gene are SGHNT and YENEEA. Sequencing used immunoSEQ multiplex PCR; TCRdb keeps in-frame clones, though not all of them. The repertoire holds about 150,000 clones, with around nine tenths as singletons. The sample comes from a study of T cell responses to AZD1222 COVID-19 vaccine. The specimen comprised peripheral blood, sampled after recovery from COVID-19. This receptor was obtained from an adult who had recovered from COVID-19. The chain has TRBV11-3 and TRBJ2-7; D is possibly TRBD1 (5 bases). CDR3 sequence reads: CASSLEGAAEQYF. CDR3 DNA: TGTGCCAGCAGCTTAGAAGGGGCGGCCGAGCAGTACTTC.